Presented here are 26 T cell receptor beta chains from one specimen sequenced in a study of post-analysis software for immune sequencing data. The study, taken as a whole, reports: Higher frequency in patients than in controls was seen for five TRBV segments, with TRBV5-6, TRBV5-1 and TRBV20-1 among them.

cDNA libraries of TCR beta carried unique molecular identifiers. TCRdb used MiXCR to reprocess the PCR reads, holding one entry per CDR3 protein. The sample has hundreds of thousands of distinct CDR3 sequences, over 45% seen once; the top ten hold roughly 12%. Their recognized antigens are unknown. The sequencing input was blood. These receptors came from a girl aged 2 to 10 with multiple sclerosis.

The rearrangement joins TRBV20-1 to TRBJ1-2, with 8 positions matching TRBD1. From germline, CDR1 is DFQATT and CDR2 SNEGSKA (reference sequence). V trimming: 6 bases; J trimming: 4 bases; junction bases outside the gene matches: 4. The CDR3 covers 12 residues. The CDR3 nucleotides are TGCAGTGCCCCACAGGGGGGCTATGGCTACACCTTC. This codes for CSAPQGGYGYTF.

The chain combines TRBV2 with TRBJ2-1, with 8 nucleotides matching TRBD2. Germline-derived CDR1 and CDR2 are SNHLY and FYNNEI. The CDR3 spans 15 residues. J gave up 4 bases and V 2 bases, and 4 bases lay outside the gene matches. DNA of the CDR3: TGTGCCAGCAGTGAATATAGCGGGACATACAATGAGCAGTTCTTC. It codes for CASSEYSGTYNEQFF.

The chain is built from TRBV5-1 and TRBJ2-7; D ambiguous. Trimming shortened V by 0 bases and J by 3 bases, and 10 bases separated the two germline ends. The germline V gene has CDR1 SGHRS and CDR2 YFSETQ. The CDR3 loop spans 14 amino acids. CDR3 region: CASSLALDVYEQYF. The CDR3 region has the DNA TGCGCCAGCAGCTTGGCCCTGGACGTCTACGAGCAGTACTTC.

This clonotype was picked up a small number of times. This chain connects TRBV12-3 or TRBV12-4 to TRBJ1-5; 9 bases align to TRBD1. V trimming: 5 bases; J trimming: 7 bases; junction bases outside the gene matches: 9. The CDR3 spans 15 residues. CDR3 sequence reads: CASSRGQGSFQPQHF. The DNA of the CDR3 is TGTGCCAGCAGTCGGGGACAGGGAAGTTTCCAGCCCCAGCATTTT.

The rearrangement uses TRBV7-2 and TRBJ2-5; D possibly matches TRBD1 or TRBD2 (5 bases each). The CDR3 is made up of 15 amino acids. Germline V gene sequence: CDR1 SGHTA, CDR2 FQGNSA. The V end lost 1 base, the J end lost 4 bases, and 13 bases lay between the germline ends. CDR3 amino acids: CASSLVTGQGETQYF. CDR3 sequence (DNA): TGTGCCAGCAGCTTAGTCACGGGGCAGGGAGAGACCCAGTACTTC.

J is TRBJ2-1 and V is TRBV15; no clear D gene. The germline gives CDR1 LNHNV, CDR2 YYDKDF (reference sequence). Trimming removed 5 bases from V and 8 bases from J, with 16 bases in between. CDR3 length: 14 amino acids. CDR3 loop: CATSLRTWNDEQFF. In DNA, the CDR3 is TGTGCCACCAGCCTAAGGACGTGGAACGATGAGCAGTTCTTC.

The chain links TRBV5-4 to TRBJ2-3, with D maybe TRBD2 (6 bases). The CDR3 has 17 residues. Germline V CDR1 and CDR2: SGHNT, YYREEE (reference sequence). V lost 1 base to trimming and J lost 1 base, with 16 bases between them. The CDR3 coding sequence is TGTGCCAGCAGCTTGAACCGCGACGGGAGTGGCACAGATACGCAGTATTTT. Amino acids: CASSLNRDGSGTDTQYF.

CDR3 bases: TGCGCCAGCAGTGACCCCCGGGACATCTATGGCTACACCTTC. Its translation: CASSDPRDIYGYTF. This chain uses TRBV10-2 with TRBJ1-2; the D gene is possibly TRBD1 (6 bases). V was clipped by 3 bases and J by 4 bases, with 12 bases between them. Germline V lookup: CDR1 WSHSY, CDR2 SAAADI. The CDR3 covers 14 residues.

The sample holds many counts of this clonotype. J is TRBJ1-5 and V is TRBV12-3 or TRBV12-4; no reliable D call. V was pared by 6 bases and J by 0 bases, with 6 bases between. The CDR3 is 13 amino acids. CDR3 coding DNA: TGTGCCAGCAGCTTAAATAGCAATCAGCCCCAGCATTTT. Translation gives CASSLNSNQPQHF.

The chain recombines TRBV27 with TRBJ2-3; 10 nucleotides align to TRBD2. The CDR3 is 18 amino acids. CDR1 and CDR2 (germline): MNHEY, SMNVEV (reference sequence). The V segment lost 3 bases and the J segment 4 bases; nucleotides outside the gene matches: 13. The CDR3 coding sequence is TGTGCCAGCAGTTTGTCCAGGCTAGCGGGAGTTCGAGCAGATACGCAGTATTTT. The encoded protein is CASSLSRLAGVRADTQYF.

CDR3 sequence (DNA): TGTGCCATCAGTCCCGGGACAGGGAAGAGGAACACTGAAGCTTTCTTT. Translation: CAISPGTGKRNTEAFF. The chain combines TRBV10-3 with TRBJ1-1; 9 bases are shared with TRBD1. The CDR3 has 16 residues. Germline V lookup: CDR1 ENHRY, CDR2 SYGVKD. The junction had 8 bases not matched to a gene; V was cut back by 5 bases and J by 1 base.

CDR3 sequence reads: CASSGQDTEAFF. DNA of the CDR3: TGTGCCAGCAGTGGCCAGGACACTGAAGCTTTCTTT. This chain uses TRBV12-3 or TRBV12-4 with TRBJ1-1; the D is unclear. V gave up 5 bases and J gave up 3 bases, with 7 bases separating them. The CDR3 sequence is 12 residues long.

This chain connects TRBV7-3 to TRBJ2-5; no definite D call. Germline assignment: CDR1 SGHTA and CDR2 FQGTGA. This CDR3 contains 12 residues. V was pared by 1 base and J by 4 bases, with 4 bases between. CDR3 region: CASSLNTETQYF. Written as DNA, the CDR3 is TGTGCCAGCAGCTTAAATACAGAGACCCAGTACTTC.

This clonotype was detected a few times. This chain joins TRBV28 and TRBJ1-1, with a weak D call TRBD1 (6 bases). Trimming removed 3 bases at V and 2 bases at J, with 10 bases between. CDR1 MDHEN and CDR2 SYDVKM come from the germline V gene. CDR3 length: 14 amino acids. CDR3 bases: TGTGCCAGCAGTTTCTGGACAGCCAACACTGAAGCTTTCTTT. Its translation: CASSFWTANTEAFF. Filled out from reference TRBV28 and TRBJ1-1, the complete variable domain reads DVKVTQSSRYLVKRTGEKVFLECVQDMDHENMFWYRQDPGLGLRLIYFSYDVKMKEKGDIPEGYSVSREKKERFSLILESASTNQTSMYLCASSFWTANTEAFFGQGTRLTVV.

Comments on this clonotype: The junction differs from germline at one of its ends, possibly a read error. This chain joins TRBV6-2 or TRBV6-3 and TRBJ2-6, with D uncertain. Germline CDR1 and CDR2: MNHEY and SVGEGT. The CDR3 is 14 amino acids. CDR3 sequence (DNA): TGTGTCAGCAGAAGGGTCTCTGGGGCCAACGTCCTGACTTTC. It codes for CVSRRVSGANVLTF.

This CDR3 reads CASTTRMETQFF. The CDR3 bases are TGTGCCAGTACCACGCGAATGGAGACCCAGTTCTTC. V is TRBV3-1 and J is TRBJ2-1; D remains unclear. Trimming shortened V by 9 bases and J by 13 bases, and 19 bases separated the two germline ends. Germline V gene sequence: CDR1 LGHDT, CDR2 YNNKEL (reference sequence). The CDR3 sequence is 12 residues long.

The chain's CDR3 is CASSTSTGVNTEAFF. CDR3 in DNA: TGTGCCAGCAGCACGTCGACAGGGGTGAACACTGAAGCTTTCTTT. The J gene is TRBJ1-1, the V gene TRBV7-2, with 8 bases that match TRBD1. Per the germline V gene, CDR1 is SGHTA and CDR2 is FQGNSA. CDR3 length equals 15 residues. J gave up 0 bases and V 5 bases, and 5 bases lay outside the gene matches.

CDR3 amino acids: CASTPTVEADTYEQYF. CDR3 DNA sequence: TGTGCCAGCACCCCAACGGTAGAGGCGGATACCTACGAGCAGTACTTC. The chain carries TRBV6-5 and TRBJ2-4; no reliable D call. The J call could be wrong; TRBJ2-7 is a better fit for the DNA end. The CDR3 contains 16 residues. Looked up from germline, CDR1 is MNHEY and CDR2 is SVGAGI.

The chain recombines TRBV5-1 with TRBJ2-1; D may correspond to TRBD1 or TRBD2 (6 bases each). The germline V and J ends were trimmed by 5 bases and 1 base, with 13 bases remaining between them. The length of the CDR3 is 15 residues. Per the germline V gene, CDR1 is SGHRS and CDR2 is YFSETQ. DNA of the CDR3: TGCGCCAGCAGGAACAGGGAGGCATCCTACAATGAGCAGTTCTTC. It codes for CASRNREASYNEQFF.

V is TRBV4-3 and J is TRBJ1-2, with unresolved D. Germline V gene sequence: CDR1 LGHNA, CDR2 YSLEER. The V gene lost 1 base and the J gene lost 6 bases, with 15 bases spanning the gap. The CDR3 is 15 amino acids. CDR3 in DNA: TGCGCCAGCAGCCAAGGCGCCGGCAAAAAGGATGGCTACACCTTC. It is translated as CASSQGAGKKDGYTF.

V and J are TRBV5-6 and TRBJ2-5, with TRBD2 as a possible D gene (7 bases). CDR1 is SGHDT and CDR2 is YYEEEE in the germline V gene. This CDR3 has 16 amino acids. V was trimmed by 2 bases and J by 4 bases, leaving 18 bases between them. The CDR3: CASSLGGGALGETQYF. The CDR3, as DNA: TGTGCCAGCAGCTTAGGAGGGGGGGCTTTAGGAGAGACCCAGTACTTC.

The rearrangement joins TRBV29-1 to TRBJ2-1, with D tentatively TRBD1 (7 bases). Trimming shortened V by 6 bases and J by 0 bases, and 12 bases separated the two germline ends. This CDR3 has 14 amino acids. Germline CDR1 reads SQVTM; CDR2 reads ANQGSEA. The CDR3 here is CSVEGQSSYNEQFF. The CDR3 coding sequence is TGCAGCGTGGAGGGACAGAGCTCCTACAATGAGCAGTTCTTC.

The count of this clonotype is one. The V call is TRBV28, the J call TRBJ2-7, with TRBD2 identical over 13 bases. V shed 5 bases, J shed 6 bases, and the junction held 7 bases outside the gene matches. The CDR3 is made up of 15 amino acids. CDR1 and CDR2 (germline): MDHEN, SYDVKM. The CDR3 loop is CASSLGTSGMGEQYF. The DNA for the CDR3 is TGTGCCAGCAGTCTCGGGACTAGCGGGATGGGCGAGCAGTACTTC.

The gene calls are TRBV5-1 and TRBJ2-1, with D possibly matching TRBD1 (6 bases). Between the trimmed V and J ends, which lost 2 bases and 4 bases, there was a span of 10 bases. Germline CDR1 is SGHRS and CDR2 is YFSETQ. The CDR3 has 14 amino acids. The CDR3 spells CASSLSGQYNEQFF. CDR3 in DNA: TGCGCCAGCAGCTTAAGCGGACAGTACAATGAGCAGTTCTTC.

CDR3 sequence reads: CASSLGVPNEQFF. The CDR3 coding sequence is TGTGCCAGCAGCTTAGGAGTTCCAAATGAGCAGTTCTTC. The V and J genes are TRBV7-3 and TRBJ2-1, with D hard to call. This CDR3 is 13 amino acids long. Trimming removed 2 bases at V and 7 bases at J, with 9 bases between. The V gene's germline CDR1 is SGHTA and CDR2 FQGTGA.

This rearrangement joins TRBV20-1 to TRBJ1-1; D gene ambiguous. Trimming took off 0 bases at V and 7 bases at J, with 15 bases between the two ends. CDR1 is DFQATT and CDR2 is SNEGSKA in the germline V gene (reference sequence). This CDR3 has 14 residues. CDR3 loop: CSARDSRTAREAFF. In nucleotides, the CDR3 is TGCAGTGCTAGAGATAGTAGGACCGCACGTGAAGCTTTCTTT.